A single count supports the clone carrying this T cell receptor (beta chain). Its cognate antigen is unknown. Trimming at V came to 1 base and at J to 2 bases, leaving 3 bases not matched to a gene. Germline loops: CDR1 LGHNA, CDR2 YSLEER. This CDR3 is 15 amino acids long. TCRdb keeps only in-frame clones here, not all; method: immunoSEQ multiplex PCR. The sample consists of fewer than 55,000 clones, around 84% of them appearing once. Patients were ruled out by autoimmune disease history or systemic immunosuppression. This sample stems from a study of OX40 agonist ivuxolimab in advanced cancers. Across the study: Dose-escalation patients' cancers were hepatocellular carcinoma, melanoma, renal cell or head and neck cancer. Partial responses occurred in three patients (one hepatocellular carcinoma, two cutaneous melanoma). Study results and caveats: No antigen was identified for the clonally expanded peripheral T cells.

This sequence joins TRBV4-3 and TRBJ1-1, with TRBD1 identical over 8 bases. The receptor comes from an adult with an advanced solid tumor such as melanoma, head and neck, liver or kidney cancer. Sequenced here: CD4+ or CD8+ T cells sorted from blood, sampled in a trial of the OX40 agonist ivuxolimab. For the CDR3, the DNA is TGCGCCAGCAGCCAAGGGACAGGGATAAACACTGAAGCTTTCTTT. Its protein product is CASSQGTGINTEAFF.